What follows are 23 T cell receptor beta chains derived from one specimen sequenced in a study of cytomegalovirus exposure and HLA in healthy donors. Libraries were prepared by immunoSEQ multiplex PCR; TCRdb keeps only in-frame clonotypes and omits some of them. The sample consists of under 250,000 clones, roughly 87% of them appearing once. Sequencing input: PBMCs. These receptor sequences come from a man aged 18 to 35 in good health and CMV-seropositive.

This chain uses TRBV11-3 with TRBJ2-7; no reliable D call. V dropped 2 bases and J dropped 3 bases, with 17 bases sitting between them. This CDR3 spans 16 amino acids. The germline gives CDR1 SGHNT, CDR2 YENEEA. The chain's CDR3 is CASSLIVGTTNYEQYF. CDR3 coding DNA: TGTGCCAGCAGCTTAATCGTTGGTACCACCAACTACGAGCAGTACTTC. Combining the CDR3 with reference TRBV11-3 and TRBJ2-7 gives the whole variable domain EAGVVQSPRYKIIEKKQPVAFWCNPISGHNTLYWYLQNLGQGPELLIRYENEEAVDDSQLPKDRFSAERLKGVDSTLKIQPAELGDSAVYLCASSLIVGTTNYEQYFGPGTRLTVT.

The chain uses TRBV7-9 and TRBJ2-7, with 7 nucleotides matching TRBD1. Germline V gene sequence: CDR1 SEHNR, CDR2 FQNEAQ (reference sequence). J gave up 4 bases and V 6 bases, and 9 bases lay outside the gene matches. The CDR3 sequence is 14 residues long. This CDR3 reads CASSPETGLYEQYF. In DNA form, the CDR3 reads TGTGCCAGCAGTCCCGAGACAGGGCTTTACGAGCAGTACTTC.

The gene calls are TRBV7-8 and TRBJ2-5; the match to TRBD2 covers 7 bases. V was clipped by 8 bases and J by 1 base; unmatched bases: 10. CDR1 and CDR2 from the germline V gene are SGHVS and FQNEAQ. This CDR3 region has 15 residues. CDR3 sequence: CASSEEAGSQETQYF. CDR3 coding DNA: TGTGCCAGCTCCGAGGAAGCGGGAAGCCAAGAGACCCAGTACTTC.

The chain uses TRBV2 and TRBJ1-1; D gene unclear. Germline CDR1 is SNHLY and CDR2 is FYNNEI. This CDR3 is built from 13 residues. With 6 bases removed from V and 1 base from J, the gap between germline ends came to 9 bases. In DNA form, the CDR3 reads TGTGCCAGCAGGCTTGCATCGAACACTGAAGCTTTCTTT. This sequence encodes CASRLASNTEAFF.

There are many counts of this clone. V and J are TRBV19 and TRBJ1-5; 8 bases map to TRBD1. Germline V gene sequence: CDR1 LNHDA, CDR2 SQIVND (reference sequence). This CDR3 region has 14 residues. J lost 7 bases, V lost 2 bases, and 4 bases had no gene match. Written as DNA, the CDR3 is TGTGCCAGTAGTATACAGGGGGCAGGGCAGCCCCAGCATTTT. It specifies CASSIQGAGQPQHF.

The chain carries TRBV10-3 and TRBJ1-2, with a possible D match to TRBD1 (6 bases). The ends were cut back, 6 bases at V and 6 bases at J, with 17 bases in the middle. This CDR3 is 14 amino acids long. Germline V gene data show CDR1 as ENHRY and CDR2 as SYGVKD. The CDR3 spells CAIREKTGKDGYTF. CDR3 nucleotides: TGTGCCATCAGGGAAAAAACAGGGAAGGATGGCTACACCTTC.

The V and J genes are TRBV4-1 and TRBJ2-7; D not resolved. CDR1 and CDR2 from the germline V gene are MGHRA and YSYEKL. The V end was cut by 1 base, the J end by 6 bases, with 16 bases between. This CDR3 region has 15 residues. Written as DNA, the CDR3 is TGCGCCAGCAGCCAAGGTCTTCTAGGGTTGAGCGAGCAGTACTTC. This translates into CASSQGLLGLSEQYF.

The rearrangement uses TRBV11-2 and TRBJ2-3; 7 bases fit TRBD1. The trim removed 5 bases at V and 5 bases at J, leaving 10 bases unmatched. The CDR3 contains 15 residues. The germline gives CDR1 SGHAT, CDR2 FQNNGV. As DNA, the CDR3 is TGTGCCAGCAGCCCTTGGGGGACAGTGGTAGATACGCAGTATTTT. Translation: CASSPWGTVVDTQYF.

CDR3 DNA: TGTGCCAGCAGCCAGGGGTGGACAGGGGGTTTGGAGCAGTACTTC. The encoded protein is CASSQGWTGGLEQYF. V gene TRBV7-9 combines with J gene TRBJ2-7, with 10 bases that match TRBD1. J lost 7 bases, V lost 5 bases, and 11 bases had no gene match. The germline CDR1 and CDR2 sequences are SEHNR and FQNEAQ (reference sequence). The CDR3 length is 15 residues.

The V call is TRBV29-1, the J call TRBJ2-3; D may be TRBD2 (6 bases). CDR1 and CDR2 (germline): SQVTM, ANQGSEA. Trimming removed 8 bases from V and 1 base from J, with 16 bases in between. The CDR3 consists of 14 residues. CDR3 DNA sequence: TGCAGCTTCAGAGGGGCTAGCGGCACAGATACGCAGTATTTT. Its protein product is CSFRGASGTDTQYF.

The chain links TRBV13 to TRBJ1-2; 8 bases agree with TRBD1. J was trimmed by 6 bases and V by 5 bases; bases with no gene match: 8. The CDR3 sequence is 14 residues long. Germline CDR1 PRHDT, CDR2 FYEKMQ (reference sequence). CDR3 coding DNA: TGTGCCAGCAGCCCGAGACTACAGGGGGATGGCTACACCTTC. Translating it yields CASSPRLQGDGYTF.

DNA for the CDR3: TGCGCCAGCAGCTCAAGGTCCGGGGGACCAACTAATGAAAAACTGTTTTTT. It translates to CASSSRSGGPTNEKLFF. The chain has TRBV4-3 and TRBJ1-4, with a tentative D call TRBD1 (5 bases). Germline loops: CDR1 LGHNA, CDR2 YSLEER. The CDR3 length is 17 residues. The V gene lost 5 bases and the J gene lost 0 bases, with 16 bases spanning the gap.

Note on this clone: Other DNA sequences from this sample encode an identical CDR3 as well. DNA for the CDR3: TGTGCCAGCAGTCTCGGACAGGCAGACTATGGCTACACCTTC. Translating gives CASSLGQADYGYTF. The genes are TRBV28 and TRBJ1-2; 7 bases fit TRBD1. This CDR3 is 14 amino acids long. V lost 5 bases, J lost 3 bases, and 6 bases stayed unmatched. CDR1 is MDHEN and CDR2 is SYDVKM in the germline V gene.

The V and J genes are TRBV6-4 and TRBJ1-4; D call uncertain. Deletions cut 4 bases from V and 5 bases from J, with 8 bases between. Germline loops: CDR1 MRHNA, CDR2 SNTAGT. This CDR3 has 13 residues. The CDR3 coding sequence is TGTGCCAGCAGTGCCACAGAGAATGAAAAACTGTTTTTT. Residues: CASSATENEKLFF.

The chain has TRBV11-3 and TRBJ1-3; no clear D. V was clipped by 3 bases and J by 3 bases, with 9 bases between them. Germline CDR1 and CDR2: SGHNT and YENEEA. The length of the CDR3 is 14 residues. The CDR3 sequence is CASSFSGSGNTIYF. The CDR3 DNA is TGTGCCAGCAGCTTTTCGGGGAGTGGAAACACCATATATTTT.

The chain combines TRBV14 with TRBJ1-5; tentatively, D is TRBD1 (6 bases). The germline V gene has CDR1 SGHDN and CDR2 FVKESK. V was trimmed by 0 bases and J by 11 bases, leaving 8 bases between them. The CDR3 extends over 12 amino acids. The CDR3 here is CASSQDQGTQHF. The CDR3 region has the DNA TGTGCCAGCAGCCAAGATCAGGGGACCCAGCATTTT.

This rearrangement joins TRBV5-1 to TRBJ2-7; the D is unclear. The CDR3 spans 12 residues. Deletions cut 4 bases from V and 2 bases from J, with 7 bases between. The germline CDR1 and CDR2 sequences are SGHRS and YFSETQ. CDR3 nucleotide sequence: TGCGCCAGCAGCGCCGACACCTACGAGCAGTACTTC. This codes for CASSADTYEQYF.

The V and J genes are TRBV4-1 and TRBJ1-5; D gene uncertain. CDR1 is MGHRA and CDR2 is YSYEKL in the germline V gene. V was cut by 0 bases and J by 7 bases, with 13 bases left in between. This CDR3 is 15 amino acids long. CDR3: CASSQDDYSSQPQHF. The CDR3 DNA follows: TGCGCCAGCAGCCAAGATGATTACAGTTCGCAGCCCCAGCATTTT.

The chain links TRBV30 to TRBJ1-5; D not resolved. Germline V CDR1 and CDR2: GTSNPN, SVGIG (reference sequence). The V end was cut by 0 bases, the J end by 3 bases, with 6 bases between. The CDR3 contains 13 residues. The CDR3, as DNA: TGTGCCTGGAGTGTAAGGTACAATCAGCCCCAGCATTTT. The encoded protein is CAWSVRYNQPQHF.

The gene calls are TRBV6-1 and TRBJ2-1, with D tentatively TRBD2 (6 bases). The CDR3 runs to 15 residues. V gave up 1 base and J gave up 9 bases, with 16 bases separating them. CDR1 and CDR2 from the germline V gene are MNHNS and SASEGT. CDR3 DNA: TGTGCCAGCAGTGAAGAGGGCGTCACGGAGGGTGAGCAGTTCTTC. Translated: CASSEEGVTEGEQFF.

The genes are TRBV28 and TRBJ1-2; 7 nucleotides line up with TRBD1. In germline, CDR1 is MDHEN, CDR2 SYDVKM. The CDR3 has 15 residues. V dropped 2 bases and J dropped 8; count of bases not matched to a gene: 11. DNA for the CDR3: TGTGCCAGCAGTTTAACTTCCCTCAGACAGGGCGGCTACACCTTC. Translation: CASSLTSLRQGGYTF.

V usage is TRBV5-1 and J usage is TRBJ1-2, with 8 bases fitting TRBD1. V was clipped by 4 bases and J by 3 bases; unmatched bases: 2. Germline-derived CDR1 and CDR2 are SGHRS and YFSETQ. The CDR3 length is 13 residues. The CDR3 sequence: CASSKGQDYGYTF. The CDR3 coding sequence is TGCGCCAGCAGCAAGGGACAGGACTATGGCTACACCTTC.

This clone has ten or more counts. The chain uses TRBV19 and TRBJ2-4; D is perhaps TRBD1 (6 bases). The V and J ends lost 7 bases and 3 bases respectively, with 19 bases between them. Germline V gene lookup returns CDR1 LNHDA and CDR2 SQIVND (reference sequence). The CDR3 runs 16 residues. As DNA, the CDR3 is TGTGCCAGTACCCCCACAGGGAGACTCGTCAAAAACATTCAGTACTTC. This translates into CASTPTGRLVKNIQYF.